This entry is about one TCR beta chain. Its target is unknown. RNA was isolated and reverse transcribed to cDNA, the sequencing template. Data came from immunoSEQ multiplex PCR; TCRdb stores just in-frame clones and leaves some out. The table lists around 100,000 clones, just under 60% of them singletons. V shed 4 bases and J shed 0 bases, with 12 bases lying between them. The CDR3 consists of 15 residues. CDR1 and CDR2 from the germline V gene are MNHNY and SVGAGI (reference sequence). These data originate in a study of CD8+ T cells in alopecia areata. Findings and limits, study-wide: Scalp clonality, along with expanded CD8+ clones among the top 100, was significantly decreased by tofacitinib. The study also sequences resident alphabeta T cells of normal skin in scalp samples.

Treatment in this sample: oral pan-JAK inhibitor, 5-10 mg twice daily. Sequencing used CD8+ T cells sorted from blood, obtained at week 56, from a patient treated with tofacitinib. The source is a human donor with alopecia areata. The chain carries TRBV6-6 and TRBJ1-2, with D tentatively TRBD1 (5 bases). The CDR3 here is CASSFTETANYGYTF. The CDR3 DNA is TGTGCCAGCAGTTTTACAGAGACAGCTAACTATGGCTACACCTTC.